This T cell receptor beta chain was recorded in a study of graft-versus-host responses after intestinal transplantation. On the study more broadly: All recipients were transplanted with multivisceral, liver-intestinal, or isolated intestinal grafts. The whole recipient group had anti-thymocyte globulin induction followed by tacrolimus and steroids for three to four years.

Intraepithelial and lamina propria lymphocytes were released after the graft tissue was processed. The CDR3 length is 13 residues. V gave up 4 bases and J gave up 4 bases, with 10 bases separating them. Germline CDR1 LGHNA, CDR2 YNFKEQ. On this clone: Its antigen is unknown.

General study findings and limits: GvH clones were found in recipient marrow; some appeared first in ileum or blood.

Using immunoSEQ multiplex PCR, the repertoire was profiled, and TCRdb retains in-frame clones only, with some absent. The repertoire consists of 60,000 to 75,000 clones, with roughly nine tenths occurring once and the leading ten covering about 1.7%. The TCR originated in a human patient who received an intestinal transplant, so some T cells may come from the graft donor. This rearrangement joins TRBV4-2 to TRBJ2-5, with a weak D call TRBD1 (5 bases). This specimen consisted of ileum tissue, obtained 350 to 400 days after transplant. CDR3 nucleotide sequence: TGTGCCAGCAGCCCTCAGGGTCCAGAGACCCAGTACTTC. Protein product: CASSPQGPETQYF.